The next 6 T cell receptor beta chains were all read from a single sample in a study of CD8+CD57+ T cells in acquired aplastic anemia. Previously, flow cytometry had revealed CD8+CD57+ cell expansion in the patients chosen for sequencing. Profiling that covered TCR beta VDJ and CDR3 relied on genomic DNA as its template. TCRdb reprocessed the reads via MiXCR and lists one record per CDR3 protein. The table shows some 180,000 distinct CDR3 sequences, with around 60% occurring only once. The specimen sequenced was sorted CD4+, CD8+, or CD8+CD57+ T cells (not recorded which) from PBMCs. These receptors came from a human donor with aplastic anemia.

The DNA for the CDR3 is TGTGCCACCAGTGACAGGAAGCGGGGGGTTACGTACGGGGATACGCAGTATTTT. This encodes CATSDRKRGVTYGDTQYF. J is TRBJ2-3 and V is TRBV24-1, with 9 bases identical to TRBD2. V was clipped by 4 bases and J by 6 bases; unmatched bases: 16. Germline loops: CDR1 KGHDR, CDR2 SFDVKD. The CDR3 contains 18 residues.

This clonotype came up a few times. A much larger clone sits a single nucleotide away, making a read error possible. V usage is TRBV6-1 and J usage is TRBJ1-1; D gene uncertain. CDR3 length equals 13 residues. The V end was cut by 7 bases, the J end by 0 bases, with 9 bases between. Per the germline V gene, CDR1 is MNHNS and CDR2 is SASEGT. Written as DNA, the CDR3 is TGTGCCAGCATGGGGATTGTGAACACTGAAGCTTTCTTT. Encoded protein: CASMGIVNTEAFF.

This chain links TRBV25-1 with TRBJ2-1; D is perhaps TRBD1 (6 bases). This CDR3 is 14 amino acids long. The germline V and J ends were trimmed by 4 bases and 6 bases, with 13 bases remaining between them. Germline V gene lookup returns CDR1 MGHDK and CDR2 SYGVNS. CDR3 nucleotides: TGTGCCAGCAGTGGCCTAGGGGGAGCCAATGAGCAGTTCTTC. The encoded protein is CASSGLGGANEQFF.

The V gene is TRBV19, the J gene TRBJ2-1, with a possible D match to TRBD2 (5 bases). Germline loops: CDR1 LNHDA, CDR2 SQIVND (reference sequence). This CDR3 is built from 15 residues. The V gene lost 1 base and the J gene lost 5 bases, with 12 bases spanning the gap. The CDR3 loop reads CASSIGRLRDNEQFF. The CDR3 region has the DNA TGTGCCAGTAGTATAGGGCGGTTGAGGGACAATGAGCAGTTCTTC.

The chain has TRBV10-3 and TRBJ2-3; no firm D call. The CDR3 runs 14 residues. Germline CDR1 reads ENHRY; CDR2 reads SYGVKD. Trimming cost V 7 bases and J 1 base, with 12 bases left between them. CDR3 in amino acids: CAITDPGGTDTQYF. CDR3 DNA: TGTGCCATCACCGACCCTGGTGGCACAGATACGCAGTATTTT.

The gene calls are TRBV15 and TRBJ1-1; 7 bases match TRBD1. The CDR3 has 15 amino acids. J was trimmed by 7 bases and V by 2 bases; bases with no gene match: 10. The germline gives CDR1 LNHNV, CDR2 YYDKDF (reference sequence). For the CDR3, the DNA is TGTGCCACCAGCAGAAACTCTCCCCCAGGGGGTGAAGCTTTCTTT. As protein: CATSRNSPPGGEAFF.